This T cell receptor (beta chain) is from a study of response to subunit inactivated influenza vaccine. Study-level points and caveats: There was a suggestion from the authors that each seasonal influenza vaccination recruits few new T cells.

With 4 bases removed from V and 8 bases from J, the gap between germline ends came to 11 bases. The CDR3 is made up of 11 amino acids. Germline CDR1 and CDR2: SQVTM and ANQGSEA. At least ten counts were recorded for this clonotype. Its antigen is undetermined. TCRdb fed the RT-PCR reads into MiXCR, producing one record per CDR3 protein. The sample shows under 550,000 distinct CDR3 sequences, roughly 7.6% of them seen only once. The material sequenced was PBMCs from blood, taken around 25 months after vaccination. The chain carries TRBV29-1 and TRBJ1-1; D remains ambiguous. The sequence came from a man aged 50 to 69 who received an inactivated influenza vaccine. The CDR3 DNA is TGCAGCGTTGGGACTCAGCGAGAAGCTTTCTTT. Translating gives CSVGTQREAFF.